The 19 T cell receptor beta chains below were found in one sample sequenced in a study of T cell responses to AZD1222 COVID-19 vaccine. Libraries were prepared by immunoSEQ multiplex PCR; TCRdb keeps only in-frame clonotypes and omits some of them. This table holds about 76,000 clones, 70% to 90% found once. Source: peripheral blood, taken on day 0 of AZD1222 vaccination. The receptor source for this set is an adult in good health.

The chain combines TRBV27 with TRBJ1-1, with D tentatively TRBD1 (5 bases). Germline CDR1 and CDR2: MNHEY and SMNVEV (reference sequence). The CDR3 length is 15 residues. Deletions cut 6 bases from V and 1 base from J, with 15 bases between. Here the CDR3 reads CASRVAGGQNTEAFF. The CDR3 DNA reads as TGTGCCAGCAGGGTCGCGGGGGGTCAGAACACTGAAGCTTTCTTT.

The J gene is TRBJ1-1, the V gene TRBV6-5; D is possibly TRBD1 (6 bases). This CDR3 has 15 amino acids. CDR1 MNHEY and CDR2 SVGAGI come from the germline V gene. Trimming shortened V by 0 bases and J by 4 bases, and 12 bases separated the two germline ends. In nucleotides, the CDR3 is TGTGCCAGCAGTTACTCCGGGGGCGCGACCACTGAAGCTTTCTTT. Protein product: CASSYSGGATTEAFF.

The chain has TRBV6-5 and TRBJ2-1; D uncertain. Germline lookup yields CDR1 MNHEY and CDR2 SVGAGI. V was cut by 2 bases and J by 5 bases, with 10 bases left in between. CDR3 length equals 14 residues. Here the CDR3 DNA reads TGTGCCAGCAGTTACGTACAGACCGACAATGAGCAGTTCTTC. As protein: CASSYVQTDNEQFF.

This rearrangement joins TRBV28 to TRBJ1-4, with a tentative D call TRBD1 (5 bases). The CDR3 is made up of 15 amino acids. Germline V gene data show CDR1 as MDHEN and CDR2 as SYDVKM. The V gene lost 7 bases and the J gene lost 8 bases, with 20 bases spanning the gap. CDR3 amino acids: CASTPWGGIGEKLFF. The CDR3 DNA reads TGTGCCAGCACTCCATGGGGGGGGATTGGGGAAAAACTGTTTTTT.

The chain is built from TRBV5-4 and TRBJ1-1; 8 nucleotides align to TRBD1. The V gene end was trimmed by 3 bases and the J gene end by 1 base; junction bases not matched to a gene: 11. The CDR3 length is 17 residues. Germline V gives CDR1 SGHNT, CDR2 YYREEE (reference sequence). The CDR3 DNA reads TGTGCCAGCAGCTCGGGGGGACAGGCGGTCTGGAACACTGAAGCTTTCTTT. It is translated as CASSSGGQAVWNTEAFF.

The chain is built from TRBV5-1 and TRBJ2-7; D perhaps matches TRBD1 (6 bases). Trimming took off 0 bases at V and 1 base at J, with 8 bases between the two ends. This CDR3 has 14 residues. Germline V gene sequence: CDR1 SGHRS, CDR2 YFSETQ. The CDR3 DNA follows: TGCGCCAGCAGCTTGGGGACAGCATCCTACGAGCAGTACTTC. Residues: CASSLGTASYEQYF.

The chain has TRBV5-4 and TRBJ2-7, with D possibly TRBD2 on 7 matching bases. The germline V and J ends were trimmed by 4 bases and 1 base, with 15 bases remaining between them. Germline V gene sequence: CDR1 SGHNT, CDR2 YYREEE (reference sequence). This CDR3 comprises 15 residues. The CDR3 loop is CASSAGGGRSYEQYV. In nucleotides, the CDR3 is TGTGCCAGCAGCGCCGGCGGGGGCAGGTCCTACGAGCAGTACGTC.

The rearrangement links TRBV5-1 to TRBJ2-2, with D possibly TRBD2 on 7 matching bases. Germline CDR1 reads SGHRS; CDR2 reads YFSETQ. CDR3 length: 15 amino acids. V lost 4 bases to trimming and J lost 6 bases, with 16 bases between them. The DNA of the CDR3 is TGCGCCAGCAGCACTACAGGGAGGGGGTCCGGGGAGCTGTTTTTT. Protein sequence: CASSTTGRGSGELFF.

The chain couples TRBV28 to TRBJ1-4; D is uncertain. Trimming removed 3 bases at V and 7 bases at J, with 9 bases between. This CDR3 is 13 amino acids long. Germline CDR1 is MDHEN and CDR2 is SYDVKM. CDR3 nucleotide sequence: TGTGCCAGCAGTTTTTGGGGATCTGAAAAACTGTTTTTT. Protein: CASSFWGSEKLFF. Combining the CDR3 with reference TRBV28 and TRBJ1-4 gives the whole variable domain DVKVTQSSRYLVKRTGEKVFLECVQDMDHENMFWYRQDPGLGLRLIYFSYDVKMKEKGDIPEGYSVSREKKERFSLILESASTNQTSMYLCASSFWGSEKLFFGSGTQLSVL.

The chain links TRBV7-2 to TRBJ2-6; 11 bases map to TRBD2. V shed 5 bases and J 1 base; nucleotides not matched to a gene: 7. Germline V gives CDR1 SGHTA, CDR2 FQGNSA. The CDR3 has 18 residues. CDR3 DNA sequence: TGTGCCAGCAGCGACGGACTAGCGGGTAAATCTGGGGCCAACGTCCTGACTTTC. Translation gives CASSDGLAGKSGANVLTF.

The chain employs TRBV7-9 and TRBJ1-1, with unresolved D. The V gene's germline CDR1 is SEHNR and CDR2 FQNEAQ (reference sequence). CDR3 size: 13 residues. V lost 1 base and J 5 bases, leaving 8 bases between the germline ends. The CDR3 loop reads CASSLDLRTEAFF. CDR3 coding DNA: TGTGCCAGCAGCTTAGATCTAAGGACTGAAGCTTTCTTT.

The J gene is TRBJ2-4, the V gene TRBV29-1; no clear D. Trimming removed 3 bases from V and 8 bases from J, with 11 bases in between. Germline V gene data show CDR1 as SQVTM and CDR2 as ANQGSEA. The CDR3 spans 12 residues. The CDR3 DNA sequence: TGCAGCGTTGAGTTAAGGACGCACATTCAGTACTTC. This sequence encodes CSVELRTHIQYF.

The chain uses TRBV10-1 and TRBJ2-2, with D possibly being TRBD1 (6 bases). The CDR3 consists of 15 residues. V lost 8 bases, J lost 0 bases, and 13 bases lay in between. Germline-derived CDR1 and CDR2 are WNHNN and SYGVQD (reference sequence). The CDR3 loop reads CASSTGNANTGELFF. CDR3 nucleotide sequence: TGCGCCAGCTCGACAGGCAACGCGAACACCGGGGAGCTGTTTTTT.

This chain uses TRBV5-8 with TRBJ1-6, with 10 nucleotides matching TRBD1. J gave up 14 bases and V 2 bases, and 10 bases lay outside the gene matches. This CDR3 spans 15 amino acids. Germline CDR1 is SGHTS and CDR2 is YDEGEE. DNA for the CDR3: TGTGCCAGCAGCTTCGGGGTGCTGACAGGGGGCACCCTCCACTTT. It codes for CASSFGVLTGGTLHF.

The chain uses TRBV5-1 and TRBJ2-7; 7 bases are a match to TRBD1. The V and J ends lost 0 bases and 5 bases, in that order; junction bases with no gene match: 5. CDR1 SGHRS and CDR2 YFSETQ come from the germline V gene. The CDR3 is made up of 14 amino acids. Here the CDR3 reads CASSLAPTGNEQYV. CDR3 coding DNA: TGCGCCAGCAGCTTGGCCCCGACAGGGAACGAGCAGTACGTC.

This chain uses TRBV12-5 with TRBJ1-5, with 7 bases matching TRBD1. Germline values: CDR1 LGHNT, CDR2 FRNRAP. V lost 0 bases to trimming and J lost 3 bases; unmatched junction nucleotides: 11. CDR3 length equals 18 residues. The CDR3 DNA is TGTGCTAGTGGTTTGGTACGGGACAGTAGCTCGTTCAATCAGCCCCAGCATTTT. Its translation: CASGLVRDSSSFNQPQHF.

This chain links TRBV4-1 with TRBJ1-6; TRBD1 is a possible D gene (6 bases). Germline CDR1 MGHRA, CDR2 YSYEKL. The CDR3 covers 15 residues. Trimming shortened V by 0 bases and J by 10 bases, and 13 bases separated the two germline ends. In DNA, the CDR3 is TGCGCCAGCAGCCAAGATCGCCAGGGGTGGTCACCCCTCCACTTT. Amino acid sequence: CASSQDRQGWSPLHF.

For the CDR3, the DNA is TGTGCCAGCAGTGAAGTCGGCGTCAATCAGCCCCAGCATTTT. Amino acids: CASSEVGVNQPQHF. The V and J genes are TRBV6-1 and TRBJ1-5; D is uncertain. V lost 1 base and J lost 3, with 7 bases in between. Germline CDR1 and CDR2: MNHNS and SASEGT. This CDR3 spans 14 amino acids.

The chain joins TRBV11-2 to TRBJ1-4, with D perhaps matching TRBD1 (5 bases). The CDR3 loop spans 13 amino acids. Trimming stripped 8 bases from V and 8 bases from J, with 15 bases between. The V gene's germline CDR1 is SGHAT and CDR2 FQNNGV. Here the CDR3 DNA reads TGTGCCAGCGGATCTGGGGCTAGGGAAAAACTGTTTTTT. It specifies CASGSGAREKLFF.